Reported below is one T cell receptor beta chain. The target antigen is unknown. These data are taken from a study of blood T cells in healthy people across ages. Together with a sample-barcoded 5' primer, a J-beta primer mix was included in a second PCR lasting roughly 6 to 12 cycles. TCRdb used MiXCR to reprocess the 5' RACE reads, holding one entry per CDR3 protein. The sample gives approximately 800,000 distinct CDR3 sequences, around two thirds of which show up once; 25% to 35% is in the top ten. The CDR3 covers 12 residues. Overall study results and limits: Older age went with lower TCR beta diversity per million T cells, in a roughly linear way. Underestimates were what the diversity estimates from one million T cells were considered to be. A strong correlation between TCR beta diversity and naive T cell percentage was seen.

Specimen: blood. The V and J genes are TRBV6-7 and TRBJ2-5; possible D gene TRBD1, 6 bases. The tail of the sequence fits TRBJ2-7 better, so the J call may be wrong. TRBV6-7 belongs to the ORF category, with a function that is uncertain. This TCR was sampled from a man under 40 in good health. CDR3 protein: CASSHRVHEQYF. The CDR3 DNA reads TGTGCCAGCAGTCACAGGGTGCACGAGCAGTACTTC.